This T cell receptor (beta chain) derives from a study of T cell responses to AZD1222 COVID-19 vaccine. Points from the study as a whole: The donors showed a predominance of white British ancestry and of females, with possible underestimation of clonal diversity. Only a handful of individuals given AZD1222 were seropositive at baseline.

Using immunoSEQ multiplex PCR, the repertoire was profiled, and TCRdb retains in-frame clones only, with some absent. Of 110,000 or so clones listed, about 87% are singletons. The CDR3 loop spans 16 amino acids. Germline CDR1 is SGHRS and CDR2 is YFSETQ. Germline trimming cut 2 bases from V and 3 bases from J; bases unmatched to any gene: 7. Concerning this clone: Its antigen is unidentified.

This receptor was taken from an adult who received the AZD1222 COVID-19 vaccine. The chain uses TRBV5-1 and TRBJ2-1, with 8 positions matching TRBD1. The material sequenced was peripheral blood, taken 28 days after the second AZD1222 dose. This chain's CDR3 is CASSLGQGTNYNEQFF. The CDR3, as DNA: TGCGCCAGCAGCTTAGGACAGGGAACAAACTACAATGAGCAGTTCTTC. The full variable domain, in which reference TRBV5-1 and TRBJ2-1 provide the parts outside the CDR3, is KAGVTQTPRYLIKTRGQQVTLSCSPISGHRSVSWYQQTPGQGLQFLFEYFSETQRNKGNFPGRFSGRQFSNSRSEMNVSTLELGDSALYLCASSLGQGTNYNEQFFGPGTRLTVL.